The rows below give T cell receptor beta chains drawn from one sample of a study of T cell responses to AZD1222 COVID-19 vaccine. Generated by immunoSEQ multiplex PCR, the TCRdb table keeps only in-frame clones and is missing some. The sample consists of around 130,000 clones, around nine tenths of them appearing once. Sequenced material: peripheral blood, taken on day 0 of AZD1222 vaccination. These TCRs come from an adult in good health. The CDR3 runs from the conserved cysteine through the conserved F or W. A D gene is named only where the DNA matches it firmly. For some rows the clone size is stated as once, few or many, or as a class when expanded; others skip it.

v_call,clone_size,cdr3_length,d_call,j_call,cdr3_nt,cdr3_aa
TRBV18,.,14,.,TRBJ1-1,TGTGCCAGCTCACGCGATCGGGTGAACACTGAAGCTTTCTTT,CASSRDRVNTEAFF
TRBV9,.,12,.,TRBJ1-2,TGTGCCAGCAGCAGACAGAACTATGGCTACACCTTC,CASSRQNYGYTF
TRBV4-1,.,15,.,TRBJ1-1,TGCGCCAGCAGCCAAGAGAGGGCCGTCGGCACTGAAGCTTTCTTT,CASSQERAVGTEAFF
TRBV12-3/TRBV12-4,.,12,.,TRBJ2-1,TGTGCCAGCAGTTTCACTACGGGACTCAAGTTCTTC,CASSFTTGLKFF
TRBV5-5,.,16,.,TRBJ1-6,TGTGCCAGCAGCTCCTATGGGGGTTCGGGAGATTCACCCCTCCACTTT,CASSSYGGSGDSPLHF
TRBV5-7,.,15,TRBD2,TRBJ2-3,TGTGCCAGCAGCTTGACTAGCGGGAGCACAGATACGCAGTATTTT,CASSLTSGSTDTQYF
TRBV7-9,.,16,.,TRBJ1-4,TGTGCCAGCAGCTTAGCGGCGGGTGGTCTTAACGAAAAACTGTTTTTT,CASSLAAGGLNEKLFF
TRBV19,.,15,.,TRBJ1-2,TGTGCCAGTGGAACCCCCGGATGGACAGAGGATGGCTACACCTTC,CASGTPGWTEDGYTF
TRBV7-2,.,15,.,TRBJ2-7,TGTGCCAGCAGCTTTGGGGGGCTCTCTCTCTACGAGCAGTACTTC,CASSFGGLSLYEQYF
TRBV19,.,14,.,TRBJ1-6,TGTGCCAGTAGTATGGCCGGCGATGGTTCACCCCTCCACTTT,CASSMAGDGSPLHF
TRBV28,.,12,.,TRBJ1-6,TGTGCCAGCAGTGGGACGTATTCACCCCTCCACTTT,CASSGTYSPLHF
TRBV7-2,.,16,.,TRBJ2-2,TGTGCCAGCAGCTTAGGGTCTGACCTGAACACCGGGGAGCTGTTTTTT,CASSLGSDLNTGELFF
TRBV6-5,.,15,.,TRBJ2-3,TGTGCCAGCCGCCTCGGACTAATAGGGGCAGATACGCAGTATTTT,CASRLGLIGADTQYF
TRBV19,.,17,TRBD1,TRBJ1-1,TGTGCCAGTAGTACCAATCTACGACAGGGGGCGAAGACTGAAGCTTTCTTT,CASSTNLRQGAKTEAFF
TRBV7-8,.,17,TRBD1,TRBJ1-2,TGTGCCAGCAGCTTAGCATCCCCAACGACAGGGTTGTGGGGCTACACCTTC,CASSLASPTTGLWGYTF
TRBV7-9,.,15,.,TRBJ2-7,TGTGCCAGCAGCTTTAAAGCTTCAGTTTTGTACGAGCAGTACTTC,CASSFKASVLYEQYF
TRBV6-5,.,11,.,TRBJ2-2,TGTGCCAGCACAGCCACCGGGGAGCTGTTTTTT,CASTATGELFF
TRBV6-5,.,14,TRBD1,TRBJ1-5,TGTGCCAGCAGTCCACGACAGGGTTATCAGCCCCAGCATTTT,CASSPRQGYQPQHF
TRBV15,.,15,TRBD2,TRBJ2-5,TGTGCCACCAGCAGAGTTGCTAGCGGAGTGGAGACCCAGTACTTC,CATSRVASGVETQYF
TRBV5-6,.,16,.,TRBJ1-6,TGTGCCAGCAGAAAGACACCCGTCCAGGGTAATTCACCCCTCCACTTT,CASRKTPVQGNSPLHF
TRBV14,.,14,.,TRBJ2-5,TGTGCCAGCAGCCCCCGACTCCAGCAAGAGACCCAGTACTTC,CASSPRLQQETQYF
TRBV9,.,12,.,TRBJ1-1,TGTGCCAGCAGCGGTGACGGAGAGGAAGCTTTCTTT,CASSGDGEEAFF
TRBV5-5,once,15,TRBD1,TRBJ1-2,TGTGCCAGCAGCCCCTCGGACAGGGGGAACTATGGCTACACCTTC,CASSPSDRGNYGYTF
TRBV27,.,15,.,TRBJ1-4,TGTGCCAGCAGTTTGGGACCGGGTAGCAATGAAAAACTGTTTTTT,CASSLGPGSNEKLFF
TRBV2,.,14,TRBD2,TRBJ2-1,TGTGCCAGCATCGGGGGGGACCACTACAATGAGCAGTTCTTC,CASIGGDHYNEQFF
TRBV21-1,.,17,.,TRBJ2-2,TGTGCCAGCAGCAAAGTCCCTAGCGGAGGGACTCCCGGGGAGCTGTTTTTT,CASSKVPSGGTPGELFF
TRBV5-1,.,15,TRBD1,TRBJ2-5,TGCGCCAGCAGCCCCACCGGGACAGGAGAAGAGACCCAGTACTTC,CASSPTGTGEETQYF
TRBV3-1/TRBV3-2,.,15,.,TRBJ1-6,TGTGCCAGCAGCTACGCTAGGGGAACCAATTCACCCCTCCACTTT,CASSYARGTNSPLHF
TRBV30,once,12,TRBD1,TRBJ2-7,TGTGCCTGGGGCCGGGACAGCTACGAGCAGTACTTC,CAWGRDSYEQYF
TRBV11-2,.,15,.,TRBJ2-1,TGTGCCAGCAGCTCCTTAGGGGGGTCCTACAATGAGCAGTTCTTC,CASSSLGGSYNEQFF
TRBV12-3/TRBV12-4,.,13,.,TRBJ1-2,TGTGCCAGCAGTTTAGTTGGGGACTATGGCTACACCTTC,CASSLVGDYGYTF
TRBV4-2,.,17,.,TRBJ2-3,TGTGCCAGCGAGCCGTCGTCGAGGGATTCCCGCACAGATACGCAGTATTTT,CASEPSSRDSRTDTQYF
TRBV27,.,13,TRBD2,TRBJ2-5,TGTGCCAGCAGTTTACTAGCGGGAGCGGCCCAGTACTTC,CASSLLAGAAQYF
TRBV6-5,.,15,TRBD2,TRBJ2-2,TGTGCCAGCAGCCTACTTCCTAGCGGGGCCGGGGAGCTGTTTTTT,CASSLLPSGAGELFF
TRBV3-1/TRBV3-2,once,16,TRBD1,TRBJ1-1,TGTGCCAGCAGCCCCCCGAGGACAGGACTGAACACTGAAGCTTTCTTT,CASSPPRTGLNTEAFF
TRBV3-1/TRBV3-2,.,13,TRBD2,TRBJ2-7,TGTGCCAGCAGCTTAGCGGGTCCCTACGAGCAGTACTTC,CASSLAGPYEQYF
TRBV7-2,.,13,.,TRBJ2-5,TGTGCCAGCAGCTTAGGGCCCAGGGAGACCCAGTACTTC,CASSLGPRETQYF